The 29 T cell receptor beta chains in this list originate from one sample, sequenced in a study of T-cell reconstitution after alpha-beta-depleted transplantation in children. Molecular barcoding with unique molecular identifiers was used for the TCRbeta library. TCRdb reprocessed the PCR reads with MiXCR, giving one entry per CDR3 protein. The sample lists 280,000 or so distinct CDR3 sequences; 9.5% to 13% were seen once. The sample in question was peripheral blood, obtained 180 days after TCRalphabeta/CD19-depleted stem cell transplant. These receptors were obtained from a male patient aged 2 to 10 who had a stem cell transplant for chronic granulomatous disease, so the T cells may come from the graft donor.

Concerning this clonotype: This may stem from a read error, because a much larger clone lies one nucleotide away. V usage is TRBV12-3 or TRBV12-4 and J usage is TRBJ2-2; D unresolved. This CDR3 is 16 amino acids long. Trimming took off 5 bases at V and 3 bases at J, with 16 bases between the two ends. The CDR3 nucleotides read TGTGCCAGCAGTCTCCGTTTGACAACGGACACCGGGGAGCTGTTTTTT. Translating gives CASSLRLTTDTGELFF.

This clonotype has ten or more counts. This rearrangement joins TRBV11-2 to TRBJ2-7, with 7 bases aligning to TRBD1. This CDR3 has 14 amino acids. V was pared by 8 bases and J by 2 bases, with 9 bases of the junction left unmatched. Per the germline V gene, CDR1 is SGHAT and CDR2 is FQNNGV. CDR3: CASQGTGDPYEQYF. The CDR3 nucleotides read TGTGCCAGCCAAGGTACAGGGGACCCCTACGAGCAGTACTTC. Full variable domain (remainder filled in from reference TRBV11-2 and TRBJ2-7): EAGVAQSPRYKIIEKRQSVAFWCNPISGHATLYWYQQILGQGPKLLIQFQNNGVVDDSQLPKDRFSAERLKGVDSTLKIQPAKLEDSAVYLCASQGTGDPYEQYFGPGTRLTVT.

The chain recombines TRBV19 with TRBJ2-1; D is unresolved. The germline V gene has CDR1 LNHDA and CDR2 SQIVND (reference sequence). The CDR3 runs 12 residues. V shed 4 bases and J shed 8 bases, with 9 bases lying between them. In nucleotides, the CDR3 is TGTGCCAGTAGTAAGATTGAGTATGAGCAGTTCTTC. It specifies CASSKIEYEQFF.

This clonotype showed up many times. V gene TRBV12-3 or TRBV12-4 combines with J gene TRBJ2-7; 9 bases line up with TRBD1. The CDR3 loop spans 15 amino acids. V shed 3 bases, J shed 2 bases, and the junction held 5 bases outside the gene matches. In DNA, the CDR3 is TGTGCCAGCAGTTTTACGACAGGGGGAACCTACGAGCAGTACTTC. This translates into CASSFTTGGTYEQYF.

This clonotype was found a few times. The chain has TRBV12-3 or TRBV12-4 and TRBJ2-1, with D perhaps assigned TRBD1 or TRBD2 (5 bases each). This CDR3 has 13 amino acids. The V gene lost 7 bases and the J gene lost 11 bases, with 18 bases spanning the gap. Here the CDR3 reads CASTLPGPGKQFF. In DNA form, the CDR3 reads TGTGCCAGCACCCTACCGGGGCCCGGGAAGCAGTTCTTC.

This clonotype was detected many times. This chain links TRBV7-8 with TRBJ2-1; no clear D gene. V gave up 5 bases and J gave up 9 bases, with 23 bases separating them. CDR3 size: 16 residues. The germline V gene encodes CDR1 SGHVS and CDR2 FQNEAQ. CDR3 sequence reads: CASSPVGSDGAGEQFF. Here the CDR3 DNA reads TGTGCCAGCAGCCCAGTGGGGTCCGACGGAGCCGGTGAGCAGTTCTTC. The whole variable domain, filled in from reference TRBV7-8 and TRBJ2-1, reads GAGVSQSPRYKVAKRGQDVALRCDPISGHVSLFWYQQALGQGPEFLTYFQNEAQLDKSGLPSDRFFAERPEGSVSTLKIQRTQQEDSAVYLCASSPVGSDGAGEQFFGPGTRLTVL.

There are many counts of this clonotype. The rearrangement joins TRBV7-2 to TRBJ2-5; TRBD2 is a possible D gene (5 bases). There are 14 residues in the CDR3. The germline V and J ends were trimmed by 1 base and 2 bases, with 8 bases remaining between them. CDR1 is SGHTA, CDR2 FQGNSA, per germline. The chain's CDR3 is CASSLGWRQETQYF. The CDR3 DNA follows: TGTGCCAGCAGCTTAGGGTGGAGGCAAGAGACCCAGTACTTC.

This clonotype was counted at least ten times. CDR3 DNA: TGTGCCACCAGTGACCCGGTAGCGGGAGGGCCGTCAGATACGCAGTATTTT. Translated: CATSDPVAGGPSDTQYF. V gene TRBV24-1 combines with J gene TRBJ2-3; 11 positions match TRBD2. Germline assignment: CDR1 KGHDR and CDR2 SFDVKD. The trim removed 4 bases at V and 4 bases at J, leaving 9 bases unmatched. The CDR3 loop spans 17 amino acids.

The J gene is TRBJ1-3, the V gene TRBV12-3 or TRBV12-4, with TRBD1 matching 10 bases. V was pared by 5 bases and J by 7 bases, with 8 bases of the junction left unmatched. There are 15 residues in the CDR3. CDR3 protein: CASSPRDRGGNTIYF. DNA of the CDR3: TGTGCCAGCAGTCCTCGGGACAGGGGTGGGAACACCATATATTTT.

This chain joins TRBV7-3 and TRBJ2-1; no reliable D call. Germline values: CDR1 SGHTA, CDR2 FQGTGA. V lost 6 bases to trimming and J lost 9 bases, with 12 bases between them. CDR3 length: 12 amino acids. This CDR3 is CASSYVGSEQFF. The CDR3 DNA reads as TGTGCCAGCAGTTATGTGGGTAGTGAGCAGTTCTTC. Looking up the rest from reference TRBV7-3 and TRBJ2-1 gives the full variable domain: GAGVSQTPSNKVTEKGKYVELRCDPISGHTALYWYRQSLGQGPEFLIYFQGTGAADDSGLPNDRFFAVRPEGSVSTLKIQRTERGDSAVYLCASSYVGSEQFFGPGTRLTVL.

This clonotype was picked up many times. The CDR3 loop is CASSFWDRLNEKLFF. For the CDR3, the DNA is TGTGCCAGCAGCTTTTGGGACAGACTTAATGAAAAACTGTTTTTT. The chain joins TRBV5-5 to TRBJ1-4; 7 bases are a match to TRBD1. V was clipped by 2 bases and J by 4 bases; unmatched bases: 5. Germline loops: CDR1 SGHKS, CDR2 YYEKEE (reference sequence). The CDR3 extends over 15 amino acids.

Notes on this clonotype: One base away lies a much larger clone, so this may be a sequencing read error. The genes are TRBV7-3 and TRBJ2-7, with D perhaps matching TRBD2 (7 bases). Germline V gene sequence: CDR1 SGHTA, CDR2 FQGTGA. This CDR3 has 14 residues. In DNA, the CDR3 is TGTGTCAGCAGCGCGAGGGGGGGGGCCTACGAGCAGTACTTC. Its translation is CVSSARGGAYEQYF.

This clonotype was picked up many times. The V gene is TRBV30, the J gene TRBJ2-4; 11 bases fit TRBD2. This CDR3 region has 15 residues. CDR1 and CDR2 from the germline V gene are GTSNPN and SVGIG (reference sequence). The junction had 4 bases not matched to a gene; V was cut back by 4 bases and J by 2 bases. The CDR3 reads CAWKVAGGPKNIQYF. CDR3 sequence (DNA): TGTGCCTGGAAAGTAGCGGGAGGGCCCAAAAACATTCAGTACTTC.

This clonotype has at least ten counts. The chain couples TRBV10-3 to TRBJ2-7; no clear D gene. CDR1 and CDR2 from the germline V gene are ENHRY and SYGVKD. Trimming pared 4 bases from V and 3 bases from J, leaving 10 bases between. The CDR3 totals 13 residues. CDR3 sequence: CAISADSVYEQYF. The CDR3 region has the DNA TGTGCCATCAGTGCCGACTCCGTCTACGAGCAGTACTTC.

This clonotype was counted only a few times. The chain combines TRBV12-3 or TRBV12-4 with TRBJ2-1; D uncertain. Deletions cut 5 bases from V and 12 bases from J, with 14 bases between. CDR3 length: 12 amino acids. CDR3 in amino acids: CASSAKVNMQFF. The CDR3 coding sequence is TGTGCCAGCAGTGCGAAGGTGAACATGCAGTTCTTC.

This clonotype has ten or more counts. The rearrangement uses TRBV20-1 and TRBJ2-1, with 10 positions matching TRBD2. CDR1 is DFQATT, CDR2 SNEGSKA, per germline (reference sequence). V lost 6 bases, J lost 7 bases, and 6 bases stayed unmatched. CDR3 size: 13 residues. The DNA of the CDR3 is TGCAGTGCACCTAGCGGGAGTGGTAATGAGCAGTTCTTC. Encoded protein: CSAPSGSGNEQFF.

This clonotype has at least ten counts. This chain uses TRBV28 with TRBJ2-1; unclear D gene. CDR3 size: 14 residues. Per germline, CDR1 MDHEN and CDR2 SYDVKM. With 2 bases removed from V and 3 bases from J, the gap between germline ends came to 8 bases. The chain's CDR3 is CASSLATRYNEQFF. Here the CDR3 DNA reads TGTGCCAGCAGTTTAGCGACCCGCTACAATGAGCAGTTCTTC.

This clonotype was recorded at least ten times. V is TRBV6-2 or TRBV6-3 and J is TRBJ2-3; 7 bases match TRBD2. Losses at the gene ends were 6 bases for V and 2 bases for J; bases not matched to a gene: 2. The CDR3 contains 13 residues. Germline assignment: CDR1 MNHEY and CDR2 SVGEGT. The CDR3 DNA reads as TGTGCCAGCAGAGCGGGAAACACAGATACGCAGTATTTT. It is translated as CASRAGNTDTQYF.

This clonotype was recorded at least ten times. CDR3 bases: TGCGCCAGCTTAGCCGGGGCGGGAGGGCCAGTCAATGAGCAGTTCTTC. It is translated as CASLAGAGGPVNEQFF. The chain employs TRBV5-1 and TRBJ2-1, with TRBD2 matching over 9 bases. V dropped 7 bases and J dropped 6; count of bases not matched to a gene: 14. CDR1 and CDR2 (germline): SGHRS, YFSETQ. CDR3 size: 16 residues.

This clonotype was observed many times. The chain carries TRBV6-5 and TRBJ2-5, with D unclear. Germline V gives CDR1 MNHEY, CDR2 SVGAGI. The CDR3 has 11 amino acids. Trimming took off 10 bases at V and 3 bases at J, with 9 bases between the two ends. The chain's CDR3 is CATGPKETQYF. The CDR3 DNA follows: TGTGCCACGGGCCCCAAAGAGACCCAGTACTTC.

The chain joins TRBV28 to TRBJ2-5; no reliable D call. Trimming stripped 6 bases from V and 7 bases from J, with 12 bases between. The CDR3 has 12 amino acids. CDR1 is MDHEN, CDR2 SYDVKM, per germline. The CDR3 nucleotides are TGTGCCAGCAGCTTACCACCAGGGACCCAGTACTTC. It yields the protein CASSLPPGTQYF. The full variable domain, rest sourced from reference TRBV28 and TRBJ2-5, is DVKVTQSSRYLVKRTGEKVFLECVQDMDHENMFWYRQDPGLGLRLIYFSYDVKMKEKGDIPEGYSVSREKKERFSLILESASTNQTSMYLCASSLPPGTQYFGPGTRLLVL.

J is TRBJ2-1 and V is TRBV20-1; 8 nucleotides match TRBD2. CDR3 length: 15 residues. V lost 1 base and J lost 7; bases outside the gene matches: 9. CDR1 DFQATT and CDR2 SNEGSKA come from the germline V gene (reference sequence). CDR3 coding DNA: TGCAGTGCTAGAGCCCCGGGGGGGGGCCGGAATGAGCAGTTCTTC. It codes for CSARAPGGGRNEQFF.

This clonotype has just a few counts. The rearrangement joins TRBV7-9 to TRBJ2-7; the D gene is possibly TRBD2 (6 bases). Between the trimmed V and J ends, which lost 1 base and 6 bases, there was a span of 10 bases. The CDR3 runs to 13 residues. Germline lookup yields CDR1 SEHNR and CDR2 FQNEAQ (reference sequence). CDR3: CASSLVGGPEQYF. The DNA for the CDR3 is TGTGCCAGCAGCTTAGTGGGGGGACCCGAGCAGTACTTC.

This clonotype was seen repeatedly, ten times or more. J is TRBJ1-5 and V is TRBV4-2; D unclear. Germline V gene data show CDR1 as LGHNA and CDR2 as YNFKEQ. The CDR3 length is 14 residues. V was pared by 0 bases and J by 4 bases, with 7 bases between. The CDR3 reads CASSQEPVNQPQHF. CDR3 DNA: TGTGCCAGCAGCCAAGAACCAGTTAATCAGCCCCAGCATTTT.

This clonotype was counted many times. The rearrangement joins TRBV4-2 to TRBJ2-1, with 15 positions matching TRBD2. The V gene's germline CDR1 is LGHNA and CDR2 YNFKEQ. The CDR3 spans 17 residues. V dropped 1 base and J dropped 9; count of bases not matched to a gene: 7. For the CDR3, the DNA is TGTGCCAGCAGCCAAGGGACCGGGACTAGCGGGAGGATTGAGCAGTTCTTC. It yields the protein CASSQGTGTSGRIEQFF.

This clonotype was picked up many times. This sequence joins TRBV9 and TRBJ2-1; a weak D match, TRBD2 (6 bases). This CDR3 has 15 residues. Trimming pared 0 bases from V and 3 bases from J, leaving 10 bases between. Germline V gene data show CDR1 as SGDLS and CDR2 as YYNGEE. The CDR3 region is CASSVVPGGYNEQFF. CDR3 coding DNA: TGTGCCAGCAGCGTAGTGCCCGGGGGCTACAATGAGCAGTTCTTC. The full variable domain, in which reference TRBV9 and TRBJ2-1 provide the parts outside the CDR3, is DSGVTQTPKHLITATGQRVTLRCSPRSGDLSVYWYQQSLDQGLQFLIQYYNGEERAKGNILERFSAQQFPDLHSELNLSSLELGDSALYFCASSVVPGGYNEQFFGPGTRLTVL.

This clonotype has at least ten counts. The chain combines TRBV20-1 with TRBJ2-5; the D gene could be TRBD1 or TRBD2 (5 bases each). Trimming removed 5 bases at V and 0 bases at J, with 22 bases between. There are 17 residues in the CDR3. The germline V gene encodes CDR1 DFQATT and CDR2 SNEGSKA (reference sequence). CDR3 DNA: TGCAGTGCTCCTTGGGGGATCGGTATTCGGTACCAAGAGACCCAGTACTTC. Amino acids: CSAPWGIGIRYQETQYF.

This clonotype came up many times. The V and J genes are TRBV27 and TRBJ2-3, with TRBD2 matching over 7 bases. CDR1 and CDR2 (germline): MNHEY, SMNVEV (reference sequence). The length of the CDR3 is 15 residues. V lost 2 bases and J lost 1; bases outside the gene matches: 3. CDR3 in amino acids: CASSLGTSGTDTQYF. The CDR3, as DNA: TGTGCCAGCAGTTTAGGAACTAGCGGCACAGATACGCAGTATTTT.

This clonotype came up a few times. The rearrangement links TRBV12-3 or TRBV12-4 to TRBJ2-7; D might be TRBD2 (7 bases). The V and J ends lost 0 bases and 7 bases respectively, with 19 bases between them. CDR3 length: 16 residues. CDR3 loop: CASSLAGRIGGQEQYF. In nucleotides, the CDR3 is TGTGCCAGCAGTTTAGCGGGGCGGATCGGGGGGCAGGAGCAGTACTTC.